A single sample gave rise to the 12 T cell receptor beta chains below, sequenced in a study of read filtering for tumor transcriptome and immune sequencing. From about 400 ng of RNA, a library with molecular barcoded alpha/delta and beta/gamma adaptors was made. TCRdb used MiXCR to reprocess the reads, holding one entry per CDR3 protein. The sample carries around 140,000 distinct CDR3 sequences, around 13% recorded once. Sequencing was done on a sample of a population of CD138-negative cells sorted from bone marrow. The receptor set was obtained from a donor at least 40 years old with multiple myeloma.

This clonotype occurred a few times. V and J are TRBV14 and TRBJ1-2; 9 positions agree with TRBD1. After removal of 5 bases from V and 4 bases from J, the junction contained 8 bases not matched to a gene. The CDR3 consists of 15 residues. In germline, CDR1 is SGHDN, CDR2 FVKESK. In nucleotides, the CDR3 is TGTGCCAGCAGCTCGCAACCGGGACAGGGCTATGGCTACACCTTC. This gives the protein CASSSQPGQGYGYTF.

This clonotype was counted ten times or more. The genes are TRBV20-1 and TRBJ2-7; D gene ambiguous. Trimming took off 4 bases at V and 0 bases at J, with 7 bases between the two ends. The CDR3 is made up of 12 amino acids. Per the germline V gene, CDR1 is DFQATT and CDR2 is SNEGSKA (reference sequence). The CDR3 DNA is TGCAGTGCTACTGGGGTCTCCTACGAGCAGTACTTC. Translating it yields CSATGVSYEQYF.

This clonotype was counted ten times or more. The chain has TRBV5-1 and TRBJ2-1; 8 bases line up with TRBD2. The trim removed 9 bases at V and 0 bases at J, leaving 14 bases unmatched. The CDR3 contains 17 residues. Germline CDR1 is SGHRS and CDR2 is YFSETQ. The CDR3 DNA is TGCGCCATGCCCGGGACTAGTACGACTAGCTCCTACAATGAGCAGTTCTTC. Amino acid sequence: CAMPGTSTTSSYNEQFF. Complete variable domain (other parts from reference TRBV5-1 and TRBJ2-1): KAGVTQTPRYLIKTRGQQVTLSCSPISGHRSVSWYQQTPGQGLQFLFEYFSETQRNKGNFPGRFSGRQFSNSRSEMNVSTLELGDSALYLCAMPGTSTTSSYNEQFFGPGTRLTVL.

Remarks on this clonotype: Sequence at one end of the junction differs from germline and may be a read error. The chain recombines TRBV27 with TRBJ2-3; a weak D match, TRBD1 (6 bases). CDR1 is MNHEY, CDR2 SMNVEV, per germline (reference sequence). This CDR3 is 13 amino acids long. CDR3 protein: CASSLGGTGTQYF. The DNA for the CDR3 is TGTGCCAGCAGTTTAGGGGGCACAGGTACGCAGTATTTT.

This clonotype has a single count. No conserved phenylalanine or tryptophan is present at the end of the CDR3, so a read error is the likely explanation. V usage is TRBV7-6 and J usage is TRBJ2-1; tentative D call: TRBD1 (5 bases). Germline V lookup: CDR1 SGHVS, CDR2 FNYEAQ. The CDR3 has 13 residues. Trimming took off 7 bases at V and 7 bases at J, with 14 bases between the two ends. CDR3 in DNA: TGTGCCAGCAATCACGAAAGGGGTAATGAGCAGTTCTCC. Protein: CASNHERGNEQFS.

This clonotype was found once. Since no conserved phenylalanine or tryptophan closes the CDR3, a read error is the likely cause. The chain is built from TRBV29-1 and TRBJ1-2; no clear D. The ends were cut back, 6 bases at V and 5 bases at J, with 10 bases in the middle. Germline CDR1 and CDR2: SQVTM and ANQGSEA. CDR3 length equals 11 residues. CDR3 nucleotides: TGCAGCGTCTCGAGATTTTATGGCTACACCCTC. Protein sequence: CSVSRFYGYTL.

Only a few counts were recorded for this clonotype. This may be a read error: a much more frequent sequence differs by one nucleotide. The CDR3, as DNA: TGTGCCAGCAGTAACGGACGGGGATGGACCGGGGAGCTGTTTTTT. It specifies CASSNGRGWTGELFF. This chain links TRBV6-5 with TRBJ2-2; maybe TRBD2 (5 bases). V lost 5 bases, J lost 5 bases, and 15 bases lay in between. CDR3 length: 15 residues. Per the germline V gene, CDR1 is MNHEY and CDR2 is SVGAGI.

The table lists this clonotype with many counts. V is TRBV30 and J is TRBJ2-3, with D possibly matching TRBD2 (6 bases). Trimming cost V 5 bases and J 0 bases, with 15 bases left between them. The germline V gene encodes CDR1 GTSNPN and CDR2 SVGIG (reference sequence). There are 15 residues in the CDR3. The CDR3 here is CAWADGDSSTDTQYF. CDR3 bases: TGTGCCTGGGCAGACGGGGACTCTAGCACAGATACGCAGTATTTT.

This clonotype was picked up many times. The genes are TRBV24-1 and TRBJ2-1; D unresolved. The CDR3 covers 13 residues. V dropped 7 bases and J dropped 9 bases, with 15 bases sitting between them. Germline loops: CDR1 KGHDR, CDR2 SFDVKD. The CDR3 region has the DNA TGTGCCACCAGCGACTGGGCCGAGCCTGAGCAGTTCTTC. Translation gives CATSDWAEPEQFF.

This clonotype was seen repeatedly, ten times or more. The gene calls are TRBV20-1 and TRBJ2-1; the D call may be TRBD1 or TRBD2 (6 bases each). Germline V CDR1 and CDR2: DFQATT, SNEGSKA (reference sequence). This CDR3 is 10 amino acids long. V was cut by 8 bases and J by 9 bases, with 11 bases left in between. In nucleotides, the CDR3 is TGCAGTACAGGGACTGGTGAGCAGTTCTTC. Its protein product is CSTGTGEQFF.

Many counts were recorded for this clonotype. The rearrangement uses TRBV6-6 and TRBJ2-1; TRBD1 might be the D (6 bases). This CDR3 has 14 amino acids. Germline lookup yields CDR1 MNHNY and CDR2 SVGAGI (reference sequence). V shed 0 bases and J shed 10 bases, with 13 bases lying between them. This CDR3 is CASSYSQGLWEQFF. The CDR3 region has the DNA TGTGCCAGCAGTTACTCACAGGGTCTTTGGGAGCAGTTCTTC.

In its sample, this clonotype was seen many times. The chain links TRBV6-6 to TRBJ1-2; 11 nucleotides match TRBD1. This CDR3 is built from 14 residues. CDR1 and CDR2 (germline): MNHNY, SVGAGI (reference sequence). Trimming removed 6 bases from V and 13 bases from J; junction bases left unmatched: 13. CDR3 DNA: TGTGCCAGCAGCACGCAAATCGGGACAGGGGGTCTCACCTTC. Translating it yields CASSTQIGTGGLTF.